This T cell receptor (beta chain) was recorded in a study of response to subunit inactivated influenza vaccine. The V gene's germline CDR1 is SGHRS and CDR2 YFSETQ. The CDR3 covers 18 residues. The germline V and J ends were trimmed by 1 base and 3 bases, with 19 bases remaining between them. MiXCR was run by TCRdb on the RT-PCR reads, yielding one entry per CDR3 protein. The repertoire holds 180,000 or so distinct CDR3 sequences, approximately 12% seen once, with over 25% in the top ten. Only a few counts were recorded for this clonotype. The data were also submitted as part of a second study, on T cells expressing NK-cell markers. According to that study: TCR beta libraries carry UMIs added by 5'RACE template switching. What restricted sorting to alpha-beta TCR T cells in several experiments was an anti-gamma-delta TCR antibody. Where a handful of donors were concerned, these clonotypes also led the CD3+CD56-NKG2C+ fraction.

The source material was CD8+ T cells sorted from PBMCs, sampled about 13 days after vaccination. This chain connects TRBV5-1 to TRBJ2-2; maybe TRBD1 (6 bases). The receptor's source is a man aged 50-59 years who received an inactivated influenza vaccine. This CDR3 is CASSLPWISQGHTGELFF. The CDR3 bases are TGCGCCAGCAGCTTGCCGTGGATCTCACAGGGCCACACCGGGGAGCTGTTTTTT.